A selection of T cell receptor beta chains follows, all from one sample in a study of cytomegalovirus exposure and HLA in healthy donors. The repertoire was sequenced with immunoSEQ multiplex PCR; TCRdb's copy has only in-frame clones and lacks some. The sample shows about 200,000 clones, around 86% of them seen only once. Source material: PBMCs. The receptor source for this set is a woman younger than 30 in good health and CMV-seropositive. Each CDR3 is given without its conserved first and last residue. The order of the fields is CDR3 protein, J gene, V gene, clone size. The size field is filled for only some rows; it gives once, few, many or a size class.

CDR3 protein: ASSGPGTGELF
J gene: TRBJ2-2
V gene: TRBV2
clone size: NA

CDR3 protein: ASSRDRLRVVLT
J gene: TRBJ2-6
V gene: TRBV14
clone size: NA

CDR3 protein: ASSRDRGHEQY
J gene: TRBJ2-7
V gene: TRBV6-1
clone size: NA

CDR3 protein: ASSPPRGGPSTDTQY
J gene: TRBJ2-3
V gene: TRBV28
clone size: NA

CDR3 protein: SVGQGGEWSQY
J gene: TRBJ2-7
V gene: TRBV29-1
clone size: NA

CDR3 protein: AISIAGGSTDTQY
J gene: TRBJ2-3
V gene: TRBV10-3
clone size: NA

CDR3 protein: ASTFLGRSNYGYT
J gene: TRBJ1-2
V gene: TRBV6-1
clone size: NA

CDR3 protein: ASSFIAGGGYNEQF
J gene: TRBJ2-1
V gene: TRBV5-1
clone size: NA

CDR3 protein: SVELDKTPEKLF
J gene: TRBJ1-4
V gene: TRBV29-1
clone size: NA

CDR3 protein: ASSRTSGVSSYNEQF
J gene: TRBJ2-1
V gene: TRBV2
clone size: NA

CDR3 protein: ASSLDGTDFLNTEAF
J gene: TRBJ1-1
V gene: TRBV5-5
clone size: NA

CDR3 protein: ASSVVAGSSYNEQF
J gene: TRBJ2-1
V gene: TRBV9
clone size: NA

CDR3 protein: ASIYRGHPLETQY
J gene: TRBJ2-5
V gene: TRBV7-9
clone size: NA

CDR3 protein: ASTRSGGEGETQY
J gene: TRBJ2-5
V gene: TRBV6-5
clone size: NA

CDR3 protein: ASSLALLAGPDQETQY
J gene: TRBJ2-5
V gene: TRBV7-8
clone size: NA

CDR3 protein: ASIGLAGIEQF
J gene: TRBJ2-1
V gene: TRBV6-1
clone size: NA

CDR3 protein: ASSQDRAGDGYT
J gene: TRBJ1-2
V gene: TRBV4-1
clone size: NA

CDR3 protein: ASSLGGTSSYNEQF
J gene: TRBJ2-1
V gene: TRBV6-4
clone size: NA

CDR3 protein: ASSLMDRGTEAF
J gene: TRBJ1-1
V gene: TRBV6-5
clone size: NA

CDR3 protein: ASRPGAGEKETQY
J gene: TRBJ2-5
V gene: TRBV7-6
clone size: NA

CDR3 protein: ASSKTGLSSYEQY
J gene: TRBJ2-7
V gene: TRBV6-6
clone size: few

CDR3 protein: ASSVAGEGTDTQY
J gene: TRBJ2-3
V gene: TRBV9
clone size: NA

CDR3 protein: ASTRGGEGYT
J gene: TRBJ1-2
V gene: TRBV6-4
clone size: NA

CDR3 protein: ASSSGLDKIYEQY
J gene: TRBJ2-7
V gene: TRBV7-9
clone size: NA

CDR3 protein: ASSLPGSNQPQH
J gene: TRBJ1-5
V gene: TRBV27
clone size: NA

CDR3 protein: ASREAGYGYT
J gene: TRBJ1-2
V gene: TRBV28
clone size: NA

CDR3 protein: ASSFGTSANSYEQY
J gene: TRBJ2-7
V gene: TRBV6-5
clone size: NA

CDR3 protein: ASSLRGSGTEAF
J gene: TRBJ1-1
V gene: TRBV7-9
clone size: NA

CDR3 protein: ASNLGRPQDTQY
J gene: TRBJ2-3
V gene: TRBV11-1
clone size: once

CDR3 protein: ASSPLNLGQVVEQY
J gene: TRBJ2-7
V gene: TRBV5-6
clone size: NA

CDR3 protein: ASSDGTENYNEQF
J gene: TRBJ2-1
V gene: TRBV10-1
clone size: NA

CDR3 protein: SVDLLYTEAF
J gene: TRBJ1-1
V gene: TRBV29-1
clone size: NA

CDR3 protein: ASSWGQGYEQY
J gene: TRBJ2-7
V gene: TRBV7-8
clone size: NA

CDR3 protein: AGGKVSYEQY
J gene: TRBJ2-7
V gene: TRBV30
clone size: NA

CDR3 protein: ASSPLGKGANYGYT
J gene: TRBJ1-2
V gene: TRBV18
clone size: NA

CDR3 protein: ASSVRGGPSTDTQY
J gene: TRBJ2-3
V gene: TRBV9
clone size: once

CDR3 protein: ASSSSVLGFDEQY
J gene: TRBJ2-7
V gene: TRBV5-1
clone size: NA

CDR3 protein: ASSVDRGSYNEQF
J gene: TRBJ2-1
V gene: TRBV9
clone size: NA

CDR3 protein: ASSSSGRVKYEQY
J gene: TRBJ2-7
V gene: TRBV28
clone size: NA

CDR3 protein: AWSVGTAGELF
J gene: TRBJ2-2
V gene: TRBV30
clone size: few

CDR3 protein: ASFFETGALREQY
J gene: TRBJ2-7
V gene: TRBV5-1
clone size: NA

CDR3 protein: ASTDPWDFGGEQY
J gene: TRBJ2-7
V gene: TRBV28
clone size: NA